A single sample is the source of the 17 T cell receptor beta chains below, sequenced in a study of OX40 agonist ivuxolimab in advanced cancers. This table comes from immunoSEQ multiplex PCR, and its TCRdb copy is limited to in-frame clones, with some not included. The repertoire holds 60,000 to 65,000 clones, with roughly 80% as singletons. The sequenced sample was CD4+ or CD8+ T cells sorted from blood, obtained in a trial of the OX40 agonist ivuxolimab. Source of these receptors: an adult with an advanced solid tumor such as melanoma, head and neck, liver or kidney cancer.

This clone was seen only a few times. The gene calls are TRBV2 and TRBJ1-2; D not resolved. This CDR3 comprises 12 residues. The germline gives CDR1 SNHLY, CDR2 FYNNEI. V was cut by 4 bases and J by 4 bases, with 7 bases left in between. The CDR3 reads CASSVASYGYTF. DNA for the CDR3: TGTGCCAGCAGTGTTGCAAGCTATGGCTACACCTTC.

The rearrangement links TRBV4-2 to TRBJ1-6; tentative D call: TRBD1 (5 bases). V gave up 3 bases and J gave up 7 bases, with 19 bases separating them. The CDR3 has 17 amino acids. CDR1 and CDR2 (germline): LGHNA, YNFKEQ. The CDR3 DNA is TGTGCCAGCAGCCAGAACAACCCCGGGACGGTGAATTCACCCCTCCACTTT. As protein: CASSQNNPGTVNSPLHF.

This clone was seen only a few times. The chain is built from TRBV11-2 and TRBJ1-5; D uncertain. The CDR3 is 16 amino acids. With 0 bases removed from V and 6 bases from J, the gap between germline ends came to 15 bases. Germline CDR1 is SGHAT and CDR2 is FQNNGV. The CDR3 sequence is CASSLEGSFGGQPQHF. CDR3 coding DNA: TGTGCCAGCAGCTTAGAAGGGAGTTTTGGAGGTCAGCCCCAGCATTTT. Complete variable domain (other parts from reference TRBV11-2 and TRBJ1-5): EAGVAQSPRYKIIEKRQSVAFWCNPISGHATLYWYQQILGQGPKLLIQFQNNGVVDDSQLPKDRFSAERLKGVDSTLKIQPAKLEDSAVYLCASSLEGSFGGQPQHFGDGTRLSIL.

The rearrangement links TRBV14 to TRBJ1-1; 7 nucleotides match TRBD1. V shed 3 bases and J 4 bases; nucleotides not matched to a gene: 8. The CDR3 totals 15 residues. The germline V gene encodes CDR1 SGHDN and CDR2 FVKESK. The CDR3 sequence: CASSHLRDSFTEAFF. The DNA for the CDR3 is TGTGCCAGCAGCCATCTCCGGGACAGCTTCACTGAAGCTTTCTTT.

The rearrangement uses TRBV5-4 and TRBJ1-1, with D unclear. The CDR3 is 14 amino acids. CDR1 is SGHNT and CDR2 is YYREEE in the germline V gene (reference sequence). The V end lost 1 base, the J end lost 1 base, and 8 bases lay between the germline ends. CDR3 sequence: CASSLIGANTEAFF. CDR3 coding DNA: TGTGCCAGCAGCTTGATCGGAGCGAACACTGAAGCTTTCTTT.

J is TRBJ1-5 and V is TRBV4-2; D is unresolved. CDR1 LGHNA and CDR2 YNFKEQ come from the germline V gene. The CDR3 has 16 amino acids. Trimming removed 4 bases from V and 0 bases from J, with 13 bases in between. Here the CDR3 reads CASSPQQMNSNQPQHF. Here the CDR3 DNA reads TGTGCCAGCAGCCCCCAGCAGATGAATAGCAATCAGCCCCAGCATTTT.

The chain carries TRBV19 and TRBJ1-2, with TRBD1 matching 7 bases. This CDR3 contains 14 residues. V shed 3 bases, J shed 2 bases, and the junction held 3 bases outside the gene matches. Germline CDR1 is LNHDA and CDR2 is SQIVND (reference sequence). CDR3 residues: CASSMRGGNYGYTF. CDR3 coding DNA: TGTGCCAGTAGTATGAGAGGGGGCAACTATGGCTACACCTTC.

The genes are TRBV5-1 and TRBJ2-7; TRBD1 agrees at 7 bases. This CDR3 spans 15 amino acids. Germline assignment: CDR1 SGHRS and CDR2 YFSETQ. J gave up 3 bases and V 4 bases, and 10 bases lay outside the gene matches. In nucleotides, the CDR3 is TGCGCCAGCAGCACTCGGCCGGGACAGATCTACGAGCAGTACTTC. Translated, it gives CASSTRPGQIYEQYF.

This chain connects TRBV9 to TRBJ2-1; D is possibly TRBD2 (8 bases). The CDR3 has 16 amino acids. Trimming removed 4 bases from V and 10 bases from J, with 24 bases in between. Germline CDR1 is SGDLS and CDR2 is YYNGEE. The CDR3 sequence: CASSPAPSGRQGEQFF. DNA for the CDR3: TGTGCCAGCAGCCCAGCCCCCAGCGGGAGACAGGGAGAGCAGTTCTTC.

The CDR3 sequence is CASSATGTGNYGYTF. The CDR3 DNA sequence: TGTGCCAGTAGTGCGACCGGGACAGGGAACTATGGCTACACCTTC. The V gene is TRBV19, the J gene TRBJ1-2; 9 bases are shared with TRBD1. This CDR3 has 15 residues. The junction had 6 bases not matched to a gene; V was cut back by 5 bases and J by 2 bases. Germline CDR1 LNHDA, CDR2 SQIVND (reference sequence).

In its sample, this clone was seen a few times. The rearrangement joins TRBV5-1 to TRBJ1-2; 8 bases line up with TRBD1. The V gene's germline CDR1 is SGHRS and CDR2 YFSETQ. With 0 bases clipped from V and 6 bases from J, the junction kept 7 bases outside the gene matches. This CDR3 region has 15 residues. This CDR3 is CASSLGGRGPDGYTF. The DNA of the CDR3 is TGCGCCAGCAGCTTGGGTGGCAGGGGGCCCGATGGCTACACCTTC. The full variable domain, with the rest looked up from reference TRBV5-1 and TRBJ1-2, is KAGVTQTPRYLIKTRGQQVTLSCSPISGHRSVSWYQQTPGQGLQFLFEYFSETQRNKGNFPGRFSGRQFSNSRSEMNVSTLELGDSALYLCASSLGGRGPDGYTFGSGTRLTVV.

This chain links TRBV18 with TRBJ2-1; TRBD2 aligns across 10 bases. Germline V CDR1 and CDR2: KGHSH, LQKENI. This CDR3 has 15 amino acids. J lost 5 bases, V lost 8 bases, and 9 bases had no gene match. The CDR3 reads CASPPVGLADNEQFF. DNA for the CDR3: TGTGCCAGCCCGCCGGTAGGACTAGCGGACAATGAGCAGTTCTTC.

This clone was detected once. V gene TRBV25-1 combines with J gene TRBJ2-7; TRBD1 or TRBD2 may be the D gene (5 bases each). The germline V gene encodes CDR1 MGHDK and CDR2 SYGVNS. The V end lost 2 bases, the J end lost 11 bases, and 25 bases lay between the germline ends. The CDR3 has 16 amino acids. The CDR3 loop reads CASSEIPGRVARRKYV. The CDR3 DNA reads TGTGCCAGCAGTGAAATTCCAGGGAGAGTAGCGAGGAGGAAGTACGTC.

The CDR3 DNA reads as TGTGCCAGCTCACTCGATTATAGCAATCAGCCCCAGCATTTT. It yields the protein CASSLDYSNQPQHF. The genes are TRBV18 and TRBJ1-5; D unclear. The V gene lost 4 bases and the J gene lost 0 bases, with 7 bases spanning the gap. This CDR3 region has 14 residues. Germline V gene lookup returns CDR1 KGHSH and CDR2 LQKENI.

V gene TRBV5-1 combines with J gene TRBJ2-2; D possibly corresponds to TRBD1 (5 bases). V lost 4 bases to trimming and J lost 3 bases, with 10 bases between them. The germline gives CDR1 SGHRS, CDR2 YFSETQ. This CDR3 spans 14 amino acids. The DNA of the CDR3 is TGCGCCAGCAGCCTGGACATATACACCGGGGAGCTGTTTTTT. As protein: CASSLDIYTGELFF.

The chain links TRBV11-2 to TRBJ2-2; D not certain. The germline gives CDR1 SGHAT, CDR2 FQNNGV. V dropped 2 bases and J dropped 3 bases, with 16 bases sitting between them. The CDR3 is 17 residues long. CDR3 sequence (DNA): TGTGCCAGCAGCTTAATGGCACCCACTACACACACCGGGGAGCTGTTTTTT. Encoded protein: CASSLMAPTTHTGELFF.

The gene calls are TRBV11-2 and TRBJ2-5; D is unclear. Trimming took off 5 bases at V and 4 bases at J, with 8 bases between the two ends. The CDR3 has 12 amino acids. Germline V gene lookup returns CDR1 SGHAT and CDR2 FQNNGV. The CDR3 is CASSPQRETQYF. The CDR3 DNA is TGTGCCAGCAGCCCCCAAAGAGAGACCCAGTACTTC.